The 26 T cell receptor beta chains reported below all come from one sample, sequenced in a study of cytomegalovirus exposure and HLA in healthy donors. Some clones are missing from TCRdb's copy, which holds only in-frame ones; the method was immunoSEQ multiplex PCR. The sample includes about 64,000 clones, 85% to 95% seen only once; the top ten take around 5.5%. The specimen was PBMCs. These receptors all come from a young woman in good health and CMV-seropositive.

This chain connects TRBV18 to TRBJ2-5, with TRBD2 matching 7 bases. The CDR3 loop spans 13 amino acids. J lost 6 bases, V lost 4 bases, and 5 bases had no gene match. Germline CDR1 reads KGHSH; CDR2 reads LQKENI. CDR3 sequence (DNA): TGTGCCAGCTCACGCGGGACTAAGCAGACCCAGTACTTC. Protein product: CASSRGTKQTQYF.

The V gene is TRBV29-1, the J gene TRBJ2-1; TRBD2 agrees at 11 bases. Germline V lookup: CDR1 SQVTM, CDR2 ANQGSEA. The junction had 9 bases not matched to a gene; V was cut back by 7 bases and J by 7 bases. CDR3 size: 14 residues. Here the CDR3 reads CSGPLAGGWNEQFF. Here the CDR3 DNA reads TGCAGCGGGCCCCTAGCGGGAGGCTGGAATGAGCAGTTCTTC.

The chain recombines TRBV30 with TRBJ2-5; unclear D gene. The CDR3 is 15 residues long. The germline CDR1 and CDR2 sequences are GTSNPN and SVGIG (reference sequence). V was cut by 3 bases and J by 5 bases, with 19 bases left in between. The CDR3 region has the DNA TGTGCCTGGAGCCGTGAGTACCTAAGTTCGGAGACCCAGTACTTC. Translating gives CAWSREYLSSETQYF.

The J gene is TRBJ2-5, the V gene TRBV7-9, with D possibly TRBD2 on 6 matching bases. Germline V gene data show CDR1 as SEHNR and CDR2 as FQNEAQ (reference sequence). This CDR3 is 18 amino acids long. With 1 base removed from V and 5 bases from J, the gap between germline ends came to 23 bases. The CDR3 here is CASSLVLPSANQRETQYF. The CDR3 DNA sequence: TGTGCCAGCAGCTTAGTTCTTCCTAGCGCTAACCAAAGGGAGACCCAGTACTTC.

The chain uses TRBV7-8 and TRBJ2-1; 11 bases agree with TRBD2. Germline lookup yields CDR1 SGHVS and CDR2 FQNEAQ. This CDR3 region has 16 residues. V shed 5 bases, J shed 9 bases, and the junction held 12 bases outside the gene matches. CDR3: CASSPRLAGLNAEQFF. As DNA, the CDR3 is TGTGCCAGCAGCCCGAGACTAGCGGGACTGAACGCTGAGCAGTTCTTC.

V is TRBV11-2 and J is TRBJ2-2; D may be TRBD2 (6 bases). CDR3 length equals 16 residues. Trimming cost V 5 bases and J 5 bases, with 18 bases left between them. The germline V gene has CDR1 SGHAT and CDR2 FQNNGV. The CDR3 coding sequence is TGTGCCAGCAGCCCCGGGACTGCCCTAGGGACCGGGGAGCTGTTTTTT. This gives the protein CASSPGTALGTGELFF.

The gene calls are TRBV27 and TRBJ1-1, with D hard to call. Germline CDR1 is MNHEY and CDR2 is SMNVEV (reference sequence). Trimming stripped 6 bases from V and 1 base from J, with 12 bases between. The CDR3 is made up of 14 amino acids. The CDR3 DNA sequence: TGTGCCAGCAGCCTAAGAGGCACGAACACTGAAGCTTTCTTT. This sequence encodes CASSLRGTNTEAFF.

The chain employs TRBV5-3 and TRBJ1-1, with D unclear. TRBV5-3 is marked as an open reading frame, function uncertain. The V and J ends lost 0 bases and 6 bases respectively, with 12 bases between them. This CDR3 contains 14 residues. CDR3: CARSLACAVSEAFF. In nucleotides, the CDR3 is TGTGCCAGAAGCTTGGCATGCGCGGTCTCTGAAGCTTTCTTT.

The CDR3, as DNA: TGTGCCAGCAGTGAATCACTAGCGGGAGCTAACATTCAGTACTTC. Residues: CASSESLAGANIQYF. The chain recombines TRBV2 with TRBJ2-4; 11 positions match TRBD2. Germline V gene lookup returns CDR1 SNHLY and CDR2 FYNNEI. This CDR3 region has 15 residues. With V trimmed by 2 bases and J by 7 bases, 4 bases remained unmatched.

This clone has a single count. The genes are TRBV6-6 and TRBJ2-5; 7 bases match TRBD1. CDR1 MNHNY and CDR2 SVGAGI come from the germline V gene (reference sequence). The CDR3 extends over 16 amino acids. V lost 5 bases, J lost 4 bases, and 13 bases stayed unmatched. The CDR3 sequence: CASSQDTGAPLETQYF. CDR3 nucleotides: TGTGCCAGCAGTCAGGACACAGGGGCCCCCTTAGAGACCCAGTACTTC.

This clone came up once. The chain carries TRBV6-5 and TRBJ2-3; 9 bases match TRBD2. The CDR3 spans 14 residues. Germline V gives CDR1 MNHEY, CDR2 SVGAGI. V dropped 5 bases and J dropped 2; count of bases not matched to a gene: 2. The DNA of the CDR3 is TGTGCCAGCAGTGGACTAGCGCTCACAGATACGCAGTATTTT. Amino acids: CASSGLALTDTQYF.

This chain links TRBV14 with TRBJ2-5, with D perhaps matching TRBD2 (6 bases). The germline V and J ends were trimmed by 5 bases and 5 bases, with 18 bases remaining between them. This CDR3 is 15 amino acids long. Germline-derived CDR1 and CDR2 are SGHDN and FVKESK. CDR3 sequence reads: CASSEPKRGGETQYF. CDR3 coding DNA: TGTGCCAGCAGCGAACCCAAGCGAGGAGGGGAGACCCAGTACTTC.

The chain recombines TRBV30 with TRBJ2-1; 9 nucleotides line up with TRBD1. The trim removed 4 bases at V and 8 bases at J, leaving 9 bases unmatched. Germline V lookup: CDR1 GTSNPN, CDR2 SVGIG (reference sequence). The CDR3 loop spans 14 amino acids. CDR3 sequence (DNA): TGTGCCTGGACCTGGGGACAGGGATTCCATGAGCAGTTCTTC. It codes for CAWTWGQGFHEQFF.

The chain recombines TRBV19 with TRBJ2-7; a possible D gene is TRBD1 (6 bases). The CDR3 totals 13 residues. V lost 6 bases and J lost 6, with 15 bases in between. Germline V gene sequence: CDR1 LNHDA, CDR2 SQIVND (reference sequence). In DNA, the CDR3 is TGTGCCAGTAGAGAACAGGGAAAAGGCGAGCAGTACTTC. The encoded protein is CASREQGKGEQYF.

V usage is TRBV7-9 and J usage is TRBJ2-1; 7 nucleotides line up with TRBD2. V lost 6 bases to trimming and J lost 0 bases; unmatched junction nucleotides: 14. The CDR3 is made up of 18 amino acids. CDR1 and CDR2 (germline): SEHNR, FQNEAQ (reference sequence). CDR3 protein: CASSLPSGPISSYNEQFF. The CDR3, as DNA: TGTGCCAGCAGTTTACCTAGCGGTCCCATCAGCTCCTACAATGAGCAGTTCTTC.

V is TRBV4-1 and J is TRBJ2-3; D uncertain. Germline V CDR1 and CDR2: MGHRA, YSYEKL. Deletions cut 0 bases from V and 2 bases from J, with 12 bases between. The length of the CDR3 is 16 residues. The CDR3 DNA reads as TGCGCCAGCAGCCAAGATGCGGCTAAATTCACAGATACGCAGTATTTT. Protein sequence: CASSQDAAKFTDTQYF.

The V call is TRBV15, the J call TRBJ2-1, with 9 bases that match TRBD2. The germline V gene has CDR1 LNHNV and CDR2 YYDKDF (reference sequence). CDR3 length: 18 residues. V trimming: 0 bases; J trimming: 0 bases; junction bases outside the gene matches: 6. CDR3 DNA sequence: TGTGCCACCAGCAGAGAGGGTCTAGCGGGGAGCTCCTACAATGAGCAGTTCTTC. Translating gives CATSREGLAGSSYNEQFF.

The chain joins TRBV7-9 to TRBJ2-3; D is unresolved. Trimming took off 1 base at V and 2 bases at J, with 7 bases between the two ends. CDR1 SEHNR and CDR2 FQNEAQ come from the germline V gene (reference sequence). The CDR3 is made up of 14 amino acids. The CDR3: CASSLGRFTDTQYF. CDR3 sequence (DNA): TGTGCCAGCAGCTTAGGCAGGTTCACAGATACGCAGTATTTT.

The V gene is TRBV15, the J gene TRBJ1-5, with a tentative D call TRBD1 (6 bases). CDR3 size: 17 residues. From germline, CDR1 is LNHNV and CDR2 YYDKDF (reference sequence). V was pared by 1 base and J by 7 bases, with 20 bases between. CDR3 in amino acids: CATSRANLNRARQPQHF. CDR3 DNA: TGTGCCACCAGCAGAGCAAATTTAAACAGGGCGCGCCAGCCCCAGCATTTT.

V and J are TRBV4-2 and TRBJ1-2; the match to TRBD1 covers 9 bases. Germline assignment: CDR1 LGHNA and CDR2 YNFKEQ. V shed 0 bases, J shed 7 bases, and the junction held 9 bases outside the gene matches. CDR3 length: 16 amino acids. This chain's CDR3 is CASSQEPGQGPFGYTF. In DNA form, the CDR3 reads TGTGCCAGCAGCCAAGAACCGGGACAGGGCCCATTTGGCTACACCTTC.

This chain's CDR3 is CASSTPTAEGDTQYF. CDR3 DNA sequence: TGTGCCAGCAGCACACCCACTGCGGAAGGAGATACGCAGTATTTT. The rearrangement joins TRBV28 to TRBJ2-3, with no clear D. CDR1 is MDHEN and CDR2 is SYDVKM in the germline V gene. The CDR3 runs to 15 residues. V lost 6 bases and J lost 5, with 18 bases in between.

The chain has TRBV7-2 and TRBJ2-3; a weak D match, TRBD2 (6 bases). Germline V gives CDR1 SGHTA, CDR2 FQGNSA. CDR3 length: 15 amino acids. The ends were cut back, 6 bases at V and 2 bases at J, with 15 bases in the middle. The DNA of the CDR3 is TGTGCCAGCAGTCGTAGCGGTCGAGTCACAGATACGCAGTATTTT. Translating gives CASSRSGRVTDTQYF.

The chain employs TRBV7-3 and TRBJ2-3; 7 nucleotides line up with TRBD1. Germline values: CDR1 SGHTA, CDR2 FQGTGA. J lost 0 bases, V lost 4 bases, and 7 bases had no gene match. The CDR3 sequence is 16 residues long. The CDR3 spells CASSSPGQISTDTQYF. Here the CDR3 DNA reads TGTGCCAGCAGCTCACCGGGACAGATTAGCACAGATACGCAGTATTTT.

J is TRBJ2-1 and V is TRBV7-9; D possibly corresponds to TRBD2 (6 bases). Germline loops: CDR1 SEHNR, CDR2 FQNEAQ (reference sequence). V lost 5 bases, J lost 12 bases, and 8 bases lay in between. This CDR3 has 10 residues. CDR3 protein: CASSRGGQFF. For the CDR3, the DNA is TGTGCCAGCAGCAGGGGAGGGCAGTTCTTC.

CDR3 in DNA: TGTGCCAGCAATGTATTAGCGGGGGGCGAGCAGTACTTC. Protein sequence: CASNVLAGGEQYF. The chain is built from TRBV2 and TRBJ2-7; 10 positions match TRBD2. CDR1 and CDR2 from the germline V gene are SNHLY and FYNNEI. The CDR3 is made up of 13 amino acids. The V segment lost 7 bases and the J segment 6 bases; nucleotides outside the gene matches: 6.

This CDR3 reads CASSKWGVEGPYEQYF. The DNA of the CDR3 is TGTGCCAGCAGCAAGTGGGGGGTGGAGGGCCCCTACGAGCAGTACTTC. The chain has TRBV21-1 and TRBJ2-7; the listed D gene, TRBD2, was not tested against the DNA. TRBV21-1 is termed a pseudogene. The CDR3 contains 16 residues.